This TCR beta chain was captured by sequencing in a study of identical twins. A remark on this clonotype: Its antigen is as yet unknown.

TCRdb redid the calling of the 5' RACE reads with MiXCR, one entry per CDR3 protein. The sample yields fewer than 500,000 distinct CDR3 sequences, 13% to 15% seen once. Findings of the study overall: Weaker excess twin sharing was observed in beta out-of-frame sequences.

The CDR3 is 16 amino acids. V was pared by 3 bases and J by 7 bases, with 8 bases of the junction left unmatched. Germline V CDR1 and CDR2: LGHNA, YSLEER. The same data also contributed to another study, on yellow fever vaccine responses in identical twins.

The TCR comes from a woman under 30 in good health. Sequencing input: CD4+ T cells sorted from blood. The J gene is TRBJ2-1, the V gene TRBV4-3; 11 positions match TRBD2. The CDR3 region is CASSQLAGGVRNEQFF. CDR3 nucleotides: TGCGCCAGCAGCCAGCTAGCGGGAGGAGTAAGGAATGAGCAGTTCTTC.